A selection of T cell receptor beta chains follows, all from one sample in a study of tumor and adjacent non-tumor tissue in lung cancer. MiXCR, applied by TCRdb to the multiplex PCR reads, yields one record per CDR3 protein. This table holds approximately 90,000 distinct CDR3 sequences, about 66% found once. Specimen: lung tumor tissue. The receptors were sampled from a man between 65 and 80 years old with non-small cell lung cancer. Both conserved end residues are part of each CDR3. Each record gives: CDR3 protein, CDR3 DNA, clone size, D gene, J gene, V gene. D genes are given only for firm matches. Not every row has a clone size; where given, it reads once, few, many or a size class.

CANSSNSARNTQYF | TGTGCCAACAGTAGTAACAGTGCCCGAAATACGCAGTATTTT | NA | NA | TRBJ2-3 | TRBV6-5
CASSPRTVTRKLFF | TGTGCCAGCAGCCCCCGGACGGTCACCAGGAAACTGTTTTTT | NA | NA | TRBJ2-2 | TRBV11-2
CASSRVGQRTDTQYF | TGTGCCAGCAGCCGGGTGGGGCAACGCACAGATACGCAGTATTTT | many | NA | TRBJ2-3 | TRBV5-4
CASSFGDGGTDTQYF | TGTGCCAGCAGTTTCGGGGATGGGGGCACAGATACGCAGTATTTT | many | NA | TRBJ2-3 | TRBV28
CASSVDETQYF | TGTGCCAGCAGCGTAGACGAGACCCAGTACTTC | many | NA | TRBJ2-5 | TRBV9
CASNLGGPYKQYF | TGTGCCAGCAACCTCGGAGGTCCCTACAAGCAGTACTTC | NA | NA | TRBJ2-7 | TRBV11-2
CASSQGGKKGRRQPQHF | TGTGCCAGCAGTCAAGGGGGTAAGAAAGGGCGCAGGCAGCCCCAGCATTTT | NA | NA | TRBJ1-5 | TRBV4-2
CASSQDRVTDTQYF | TGCGCCAGCAGTCAGGACAGGGTCACAGATACGCAGTATTTT | many | TRBD1 | TRBJ2-3 | TRBV5-1
CSAREGGRAWNEQFF | TGCAGTGCTAGAGAAGGCGGGAGGGCCTGGAATGAGCAGTTCTTC | NA | TRBD2 | TRBJ2-1 | TRBV20-1
CSARDNRRANYGYTF | TGCAGTGCTAGAGACAATAGGAGAGCTAACTATGGCTACACCTTC | NA | NA | TRBJ1-2 | TRBV20-1
CSAQMGGYGYTF | TGCAGTGCCCAGATGGGAGGTTATGGCTACACCTTC | NA | NA | TRBJ1-2 | TRBV20-1
CASSQAILSTDTQYF | TGCGCCAGCAGCCAAGCTATCCTTTCCACAGATACGCAGTATTTT | many | NA | TRBJ2-3 | TRBV4-1
CASSFGLSTAQTLYF | TGTGCCAGCAGCTTCGGCCTCTCGACTGCCCAGACCCTGTACTTC | NA | NA | TRBJ2-5 | TRBV11-2
CGSASSGVVCEQYF | TGTGGCAGCGCCAGTAGCGGGGTGGTCTGCGAGCAGTACTTC | NA | TRBD2 | TRBJ2-7 | TRBV11-2
CASRPPTSGLYEQYF | TGTGCCAGCAGGCCCCCGACTAGCGGACTATACGAGCAGTACTTC | NA | TRBD2 | TRBJ2-7 | TRBV6-5
CASTLRWRLGEAFF | TGTGCCAGCACTCTTCGATGGCGATTGGGTGAAGCTTTCTTT | many | NA | TRBJ1-1 | TRBV6-5
CASSELHGKTQCF | TGTGCCAGCAGTGAACTGCACGGGAAGACCCAGTGCTTC | NA | NA | TRBJ2-5 | TRBV2
CSVRKGTDTRYF | TGCAGCGTTCGGAAGGGGACAGATACGCGGTATTTT | NA | TRBD1 | TRBJ2-3 | TRBV29-1
CASSSGRSLYGYTF | TGTGCCAGCAGCTCAGGACGGAGCCTCTATGGCTACACCTTC | once | NA | TRBJ1-2 | TRBV7-2
CASSINGGGAEAFF | TGTGCCAGCAGCATTAACGGGGGTGGCGCTGAAGCTTTCTTT | NA | NA | TRBJ1-1 | TRBV7-9
CSARATGAGNQPQHF | TGCAGTGCTAGAGCGACGGGGGCGGGCAATCAGCCCCAGCATTTT | NA | NA | TRBJ1-5 | TRBV20-1
CASSLESLGIYNSPLHF | TGTGCCAGCAGCTTAGAGTCGCTTGGGATTTATAATTCACCCCTCCACTTT | once | NA | TRBJ1-6 | TRBV11-2
CASSLYGGWVGSSLHF | TGTGCCAGCAGCTTATATGGGGGCTGGGTTGGGTCATCCCTCCACTTT | NA | NA | TRBJ1-6 | TRBV11-2
CASSVRGGKTDTQYF | TGTGCCAGCAGCGTCCGAGGGGGGAAGACAGATACGCAGTATTTT | medium-sized | NA | TRBJ2-3 | TRBV11-1
CASSQIRMNTEAFF | TGCGCCAGCAGCCAAATTAGAATGAACACTGAAGCTTTCTTT | medium-sized | NA | TRBJ1-1 | TRBV4-1
CASSLEGTNDNEQFF | TGTGCCAGCAGCTTAGAGGGGACAAACGACAATGAGCAGTTCTTC | medium-sized | NA | TRBJ2-1 | TRBV11-3
CASSHPGANVLTF | TGCGCCAGCAGCCACCCTGGGGCCAACGTCCTGACTTTC | many | NA | TRBJ2-6 | TRBV5-1
CASNWQGRVAGELLF | TGTGCCAGCAATTGGCAGGGTAGAGTTGCCGGGGAGCTGTTATTT | NA | NA | TRBJ2-2 | TRBV6-5
CASSSGRAAKAFF | TGTGCCAGCAGTTCAGGGAGGGCTGCTAAAGCTTTCTTT | NA | NA | TRBJ1-1 | TRBV12-3/TRBV12-4
CASSWSPLTNTVELFF | TGTGCCAGCAGCTGGAGCCCACTGACGAACACTGTGGAGCTGTTTTTT | few | NA | TRBJ2-2 | TRBV11-2
CSARVEGHGTQYF | TGCAGTGCTAGGGTTGAGGGGCATGGGACCCAGTACTTC | NA | NA | TRBJ2-5 | TRBV20-1
CASSQEQGRDGYTF | TGTGCCAGTAGCCAAGAACAGGGGCGGGATGGCTACACCTTC | NA | TRBD1 | TRBJ1-2 | TRBV5-4
CASTNTLSGNTIYF | TGTGCCAGCACAAACACACTCTCTGGAAACACCATATATTTT | once | NA | TRBJ1-3 | TRBV6-6
CANSLGVFATNEKLFF | TGTGCCAACAGCTTAGGGGTTTTTGCAACTAATGAAAAGCTGTTTTTT | NA | NA | TRBJ1-4 | TRBV7-8
CASSLGGGGTGDLFF | TGTGCCAGCAGCTTAGGTGGGGGCGGGACGGGGGACCTGTTTTTT | NA | NA | TRBJ2-2 | TRBV11-2
CASSFPVLAKKRGSYNEQFF | TGTGCCAGCAGCTTCCCCGTACTAGCGAAAAAGAGGGGCTCCTACAATGAGCAGTTCTTC | NA | TRBD2 | TRBJ2-1 | TRBV5-6
CASRWTGGGTEAFF | TGTGCCAGCAGATGGACAGGGGGAGGCACTGAAGCTTTCTTT | few | TRBD1 | TRBJ1-1 | TRBV6-5
CASSLEEGKAYEQYF | TGTGCCAGCAGCTTAGAAGAGGGGAAGGCCTACGAGCAGTACTTC | NA | NA | TRBJ2-7 | TRBV11-2
CASSQDFGRRRMSDVQFF | TGCGCCAGCAGCCAAGATTTCGGCAGGAGACGGATGAGCGATGTGCAGTTCTTC | NA | NA | TRBJ2-1 | TRBV4-1
CASSDGLAGGNEQFF | TGTGCCAGCAGTGACGGACTAGCGGGAGGGAATGAGCAGTTCTTC | many | TRBD2 | TRBJ2-1 | TRBV6-1